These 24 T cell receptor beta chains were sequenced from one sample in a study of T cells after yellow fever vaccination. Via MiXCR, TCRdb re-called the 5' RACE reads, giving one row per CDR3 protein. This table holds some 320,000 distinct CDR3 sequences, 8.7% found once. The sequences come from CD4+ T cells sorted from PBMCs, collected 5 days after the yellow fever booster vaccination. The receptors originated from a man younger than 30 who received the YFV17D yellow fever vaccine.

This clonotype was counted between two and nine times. In DNA form, the CDR3 reads TGCAGCCCCAAAGGGGAAACCTACGAGCAGTACTTC. It codes for CSPKGETYEQYF. This chain uses TRBV29-1 with TRBJ2-7; possible D gene TRBD1, 5 bases. Germline loops: CDR1 SQVTM, CDR2 ANQGSEA. V was pared by 8 bases and J by 2 bases, with 13 bases between. CDR3 length equals 12 residues.

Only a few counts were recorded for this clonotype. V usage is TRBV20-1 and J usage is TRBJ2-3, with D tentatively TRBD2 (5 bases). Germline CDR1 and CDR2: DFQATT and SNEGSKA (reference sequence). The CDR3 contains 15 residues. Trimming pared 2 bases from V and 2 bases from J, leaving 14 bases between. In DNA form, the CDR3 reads TGCAGTGCTAGACTTCGAGCGGCTAACACAGATACGCAGTATTTT. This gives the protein CSARLRAANTDTQYF.

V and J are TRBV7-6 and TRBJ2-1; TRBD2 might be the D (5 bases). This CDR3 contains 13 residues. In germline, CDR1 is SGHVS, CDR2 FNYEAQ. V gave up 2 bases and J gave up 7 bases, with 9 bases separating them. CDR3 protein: CASSLIGGNEQFF. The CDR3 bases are TGTGCCAGCAGCTTAATAGGCGGGAATGAGCAGTTCTTC.

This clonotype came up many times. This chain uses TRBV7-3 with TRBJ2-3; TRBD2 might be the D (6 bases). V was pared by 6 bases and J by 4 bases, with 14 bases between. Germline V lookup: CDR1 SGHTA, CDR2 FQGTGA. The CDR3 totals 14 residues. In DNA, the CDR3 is TGTGCCAGCAGTTCCACTGGCGGGGCAGATACGCAGTATTTT. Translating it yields CASSSTGGADTQYF.

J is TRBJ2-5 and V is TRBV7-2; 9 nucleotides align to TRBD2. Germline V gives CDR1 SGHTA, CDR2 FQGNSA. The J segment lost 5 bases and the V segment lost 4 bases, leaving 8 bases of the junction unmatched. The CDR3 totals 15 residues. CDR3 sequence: CASSSERGASETQYF. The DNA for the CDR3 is TGTGCCAGCAGCTCCGAGCGGGGGGCCTCCGAGACCCAGTACTTC.

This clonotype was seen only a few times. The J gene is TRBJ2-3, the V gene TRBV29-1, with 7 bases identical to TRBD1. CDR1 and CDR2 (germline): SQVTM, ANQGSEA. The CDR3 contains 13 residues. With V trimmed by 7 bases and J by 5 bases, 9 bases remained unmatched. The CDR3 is CSGRQGSIDTQYF. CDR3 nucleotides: TGCAGCGGGAGACAGGGTTCGATAGATACGCAGTATTTT.

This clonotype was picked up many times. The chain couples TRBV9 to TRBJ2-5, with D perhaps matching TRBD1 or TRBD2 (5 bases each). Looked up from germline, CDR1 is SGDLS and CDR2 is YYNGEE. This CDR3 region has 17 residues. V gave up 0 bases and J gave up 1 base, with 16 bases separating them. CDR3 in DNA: TGTGCCAGCAGCGTAGGGAAGGGACCCAGGGTCCAAGAGACCCAGTACTTC. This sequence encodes CASSVGKGPRVQETQYF.

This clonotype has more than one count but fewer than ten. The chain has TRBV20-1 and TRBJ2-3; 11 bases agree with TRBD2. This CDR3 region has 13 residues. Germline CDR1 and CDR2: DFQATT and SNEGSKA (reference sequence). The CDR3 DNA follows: TGCAGACTAGCGGGGGCCAGCACAGATACGCAGTATTTT. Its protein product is CRLAGASTDTQYF.

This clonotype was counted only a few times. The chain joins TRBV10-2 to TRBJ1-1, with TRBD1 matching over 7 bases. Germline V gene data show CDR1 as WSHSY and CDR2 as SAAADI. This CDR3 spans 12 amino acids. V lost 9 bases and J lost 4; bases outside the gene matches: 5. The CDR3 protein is CASRDRRTEAFF. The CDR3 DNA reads TGCGCCAGTAGGGACAGACGCACTGAAGCTTTCTTT.

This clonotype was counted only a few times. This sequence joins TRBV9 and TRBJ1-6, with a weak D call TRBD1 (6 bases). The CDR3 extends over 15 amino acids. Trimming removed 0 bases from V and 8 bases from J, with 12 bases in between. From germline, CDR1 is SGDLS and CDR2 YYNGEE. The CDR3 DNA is TGTGCCAGCAGCGTAGATTCCAGGGGCCATTCACCCCTCCACTTT. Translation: CASSVDSRGHSPLHF. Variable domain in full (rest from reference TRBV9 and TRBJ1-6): DSGVTQTPKHLITATGQRVTLRCSPRSGDLSVYWYQQSLDQGLQFLIQYYNGEERAKGNILERFSAQQFPDLHSELNLSSLELGDSALYFCASSVDSRGHSPLHFGNGTRLTVT.

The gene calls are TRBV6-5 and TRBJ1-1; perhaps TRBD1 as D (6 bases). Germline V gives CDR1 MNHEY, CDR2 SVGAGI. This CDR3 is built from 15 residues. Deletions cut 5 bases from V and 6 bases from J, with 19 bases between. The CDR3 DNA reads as TGTGCCAGCAGTACCGGGGGCAGGGCCAGCGCTGAAGCTTTCTTT. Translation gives CASSTGGRASAEAFF.

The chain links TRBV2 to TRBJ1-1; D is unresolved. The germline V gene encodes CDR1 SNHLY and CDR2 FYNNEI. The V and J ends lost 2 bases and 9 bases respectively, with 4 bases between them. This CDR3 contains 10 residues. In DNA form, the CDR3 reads TGTGCCAGCAGTGAATCAAAAGCTTTCTTT. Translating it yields CASSESKAFF.

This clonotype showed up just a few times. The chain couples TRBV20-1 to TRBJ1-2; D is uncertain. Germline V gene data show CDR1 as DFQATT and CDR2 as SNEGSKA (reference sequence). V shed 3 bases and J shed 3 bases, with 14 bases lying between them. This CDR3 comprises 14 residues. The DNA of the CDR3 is TGCAGTGCTAGTGCGCTTCGAGGCGACTATGGCTACACCTTC. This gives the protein CSASALRGDYGYTF.

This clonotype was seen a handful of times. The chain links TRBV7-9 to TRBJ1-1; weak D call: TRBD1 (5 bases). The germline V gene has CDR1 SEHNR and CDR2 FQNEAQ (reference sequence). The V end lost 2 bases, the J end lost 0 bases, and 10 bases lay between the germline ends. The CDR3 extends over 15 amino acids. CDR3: CASSLTGGMNTEAFF. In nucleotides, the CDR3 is TGTGCCAGCAGCTTAACCGGGGGGATGAACACTGAAGCTTTCTTT.

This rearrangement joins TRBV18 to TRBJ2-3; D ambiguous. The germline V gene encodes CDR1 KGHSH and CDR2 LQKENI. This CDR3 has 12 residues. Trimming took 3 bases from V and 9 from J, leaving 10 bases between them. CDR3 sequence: CASSPALRTQYF. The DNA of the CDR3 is TGTGCCAGCTCACCGGCCCTGAGGACGCAGTATTTT.

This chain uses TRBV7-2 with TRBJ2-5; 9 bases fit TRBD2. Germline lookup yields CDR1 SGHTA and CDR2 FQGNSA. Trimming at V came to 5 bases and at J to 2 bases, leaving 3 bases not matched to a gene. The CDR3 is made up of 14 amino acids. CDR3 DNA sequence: TGTGCCAGCAGCCGAGCGGGGGGTCAAGAGACCCAGTACTTC. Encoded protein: CASSRAGGQETQYF.

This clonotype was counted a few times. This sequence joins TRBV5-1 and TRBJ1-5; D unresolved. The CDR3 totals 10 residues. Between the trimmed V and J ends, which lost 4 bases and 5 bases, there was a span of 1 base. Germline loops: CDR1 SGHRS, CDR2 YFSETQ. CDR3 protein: CASSHQPQHF. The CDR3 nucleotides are TGCGCCAGCAGCCATCAGCCCCAGCATTTT.

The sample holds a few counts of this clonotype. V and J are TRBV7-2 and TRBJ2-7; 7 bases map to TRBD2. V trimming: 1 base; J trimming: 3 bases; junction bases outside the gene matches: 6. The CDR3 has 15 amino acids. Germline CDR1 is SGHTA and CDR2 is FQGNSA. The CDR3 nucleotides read TGTGCCAGCAGCTTAGATAGGGCGGGAGTCTACGAGCAGTACTTC. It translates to CASSLDRAGVYEQYF.

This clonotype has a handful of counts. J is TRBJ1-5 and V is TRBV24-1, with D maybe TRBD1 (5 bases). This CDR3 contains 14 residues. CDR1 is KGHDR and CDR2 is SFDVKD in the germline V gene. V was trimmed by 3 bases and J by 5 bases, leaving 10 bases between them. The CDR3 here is CATSDPRVDQPQHF. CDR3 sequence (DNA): TGTGCCACCAGTGATCCCAGGGTGGATCAGCCCCAGCATTTT.

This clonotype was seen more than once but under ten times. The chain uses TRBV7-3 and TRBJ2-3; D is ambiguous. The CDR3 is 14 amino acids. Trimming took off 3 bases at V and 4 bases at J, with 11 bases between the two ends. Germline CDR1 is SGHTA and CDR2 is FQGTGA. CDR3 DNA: TGTGCCAGCAGCTTTGGTGGCCCCCCAGATACGCAGTATTTT. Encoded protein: CASSFGGPPDTQYF.

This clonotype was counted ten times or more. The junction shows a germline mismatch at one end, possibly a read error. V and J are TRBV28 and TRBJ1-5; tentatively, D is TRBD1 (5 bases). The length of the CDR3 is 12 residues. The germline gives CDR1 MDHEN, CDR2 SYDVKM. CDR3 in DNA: TGTGCCAGCAGTTCACCGGGACGGAGGAAGTATTTT. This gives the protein CASSSPGRRKYF.

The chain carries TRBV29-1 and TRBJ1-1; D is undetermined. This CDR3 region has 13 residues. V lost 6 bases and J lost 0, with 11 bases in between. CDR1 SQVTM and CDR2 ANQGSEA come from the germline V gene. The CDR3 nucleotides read TGCAGCGTGAGAAGAGACTTGAACACTGAAGCTTTCTTT. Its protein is CSVRRDLNTEAFF.

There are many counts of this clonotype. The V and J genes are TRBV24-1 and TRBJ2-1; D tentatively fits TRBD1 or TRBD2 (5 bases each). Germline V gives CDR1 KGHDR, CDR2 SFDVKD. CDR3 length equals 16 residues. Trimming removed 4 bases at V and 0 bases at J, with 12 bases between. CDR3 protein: CATSDNRDVSYNEQFF. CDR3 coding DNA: TGTGCCACCAGTGACAACCGGGACGTCTCCTACAATGAGCAGTTCTTC.

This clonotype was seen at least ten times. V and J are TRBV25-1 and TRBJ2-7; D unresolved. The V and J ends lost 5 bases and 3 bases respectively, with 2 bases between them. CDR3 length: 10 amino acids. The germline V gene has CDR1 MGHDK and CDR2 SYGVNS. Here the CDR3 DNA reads TGTGCCAGCAGTAACTACGAGCAGTACTTC. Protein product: CASSNYEQYF.